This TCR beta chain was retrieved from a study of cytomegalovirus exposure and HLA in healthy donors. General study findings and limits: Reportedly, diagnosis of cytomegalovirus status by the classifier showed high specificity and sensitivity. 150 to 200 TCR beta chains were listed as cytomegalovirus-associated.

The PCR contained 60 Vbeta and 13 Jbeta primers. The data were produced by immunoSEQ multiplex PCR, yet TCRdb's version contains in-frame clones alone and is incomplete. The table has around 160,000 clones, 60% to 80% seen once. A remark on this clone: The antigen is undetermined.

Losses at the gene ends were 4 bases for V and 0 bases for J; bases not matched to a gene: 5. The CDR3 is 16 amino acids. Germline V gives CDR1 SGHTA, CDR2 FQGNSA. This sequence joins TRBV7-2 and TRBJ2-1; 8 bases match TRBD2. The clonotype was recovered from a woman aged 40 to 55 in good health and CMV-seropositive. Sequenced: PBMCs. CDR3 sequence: CASSYIAGFSYNEQFF. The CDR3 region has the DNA TGTGCCAGCAGCTACATAGCGGGATTCTCCTACAATGAGCAGTTCTTC.